This entry concerns a single T cell receptor (beta chain). This table comes from immunoSEQ multiplex PCR, and its TCRdb copy is limited to in-frame clones, with some not included. In the table there are 310,000 or so clones, 87% of which are singletons. Looked up from germline, CDR1 is SGHRS and CDR2 is YFSETQ. This CDR3 has 12 amino acids. V shed 5 bases, J shed 3 bases, and the junction held 2 bases outside the gene matches. The sample originates from a study of blood T cell repertoires in COVID-19. The chain combines TRBV5-1 with TRBJ2-7; 7 bases match TRBD1. Sequenced: PBMCs or T cells enriched from blood (not recorded which). This TCR was recovered from a woman aged 18-29 years who had recovered from COVID-19. CDR3: CASRGQRYEQYF. DNA of the CDR3: TGCGCCAGCAGGGGACAGCGCTACGAGCAGTACTTC.